Sequencing of this TCR beta chain was carried out in a study of neurological immune-mediated disorders. Overall study results and limits: HTLV-1-associated myelopathy had the most TCR clonal expansion, while multiple sclerosis had the least, a level that fell below healthy controls.

Unsorted libraries were generated from 2 million PBMCs. These cells had been stored in RNAlater at -80 C. This clonotype ranks as medium-sized (0.01 to 0.1%). Antigen specificity is unknown. V dropped 4 bases and J dropped 6; count of bases not matched to a gene: 10. The CDR3 sequence is 16 residues long. Germline V gives CDR1 SGHRS, CDR2 YFSETQ. TCRdb re-derived calls from the 5' RACE reads in MiXCR, one entry per CDR3 protein. This table holds tens of thousands of distinct CDR3 sequences, about 13% found once. This clonotype was obtained from a female donor in good health. The sequenced sample consisted of PBMCs. The gene calls are TRBV5-1 and TRBJ1-6, with 7 bases fitting TRBD1. CDR3 amino acids: CASSLGSSGGNSPLHF. The CDR3 DNA reads as TGCGCCAGCAGCCTTGGGTCGTCAGGGGGTAATTCACCCCTCCACTTT. The entire variable domain, with the rest obtained from reference TRBV5-1 and TRBJ1-6, is as follows: KAGVTQTPRYLIKTRGQQVTLSCSPISGHRSVSWYQQTPGQGLQFLFEYFSETQRNKGNFPGRFSGRQFSNSRSEMNVSTLELGDSALYLCASSLGSSGGNSPLHFGNGTRLTVT.